Below are 25 T cell receptor beta chains sequenced from a single sample in a study of blood T cell repertoires in COVID-19. The repertoire was sequenced with immunoSEQ multiplex PCR; TCRdb's copy has only in-frame clones and lacks some. The sample has roughly 340,000 clones, more than 70% seen once. Sequenced material: peripheral blood. These receptors were taken from a woman between 25 and 40 years old with COVID-19, enrolled during active disease.

The chain recombines TRBV10-3 with TRBJ1-1, with D maybe TRBD1 (6 bases). Germline CDR1 and CDR2: ENHRY and SYGVKD. V lost 9 bases to trimming and J lost 0 bases, with 11 bases between them. This CDR3 has 13 amino acids. The CDR3 coding sequence is TGTGCCATGGCGACAGGTTTGAACACTGAAGCTTTCTTT. This sequence encodes CAMATGLNTEAFF.

The rearrangement uses TRBV7-2 and TRBJ2-2, with 7 nucleotides matching TRBD2. The germline V gene encodes CDR1 SGHTA and CDR2 FQGNSA. V lost 3 bases to trimming and J lost 2 bases; unmatched junction nucleotides: 6. The CDR3 consists of 16 residues. CDR3 residues: CASSLGLAANTGELFF. The CDR3 coding sequence is TGTGCCAGCAGCTTGGGGCTAGCGGCCAACACCGGGGAGCTGTTTTTT.

V and J are TRBV7-9 and TRBJ1-2, with 10 positions matching TRBD1. Unmatched junction bases numbered 13, after V lost 7 bases and J lost 8 bases. The CDR3 sequence is 15 residues long. Germline lookup yields CDR1 SEHNR and CDR2 FQNEAQ (reference sequence). The CDR3 loop is CASTFGDRGRRGYTF. CDR3 sequence (DNA): TGTGCCAGCACCTTCGGAGACAGGGGGCGCAGAGGCTACACCTTC.

The rearrangement links TRBV28 to TRBJ2-7; 7 bases match TRBD1. The germline V gene encodes CDR1 MDHEN and CDR2 SYDVKM. The CDR3 is made up of 15 amino acids. Unmatched junction bases numbered 7, after V lost 5 bases and J lost 0 bases. In nucleotides, the CDR3 is TGTGCCAGCAGTCACCTGGACAGGAGCTCCTACGAGCAGTACTTC. Its translation: CASSHLDRSSYEQYF.

CDR3 loop: CASSPRGRNEKLFF. The CDR3, as DNA: TGTGCCAGCAGCCCCAGGGGGCGGAATGAAAAACTGTTTTTT. The chain is built from TRBV27 and TRBJ1-4; 8 bases agree with TRBD1. V dropped 6 bases and J dropped 5; count of bases not matched to a gene: 5. Per the germline V gene, CDR1 is MNHEY and CDR2 is SMNVEV (reference sequence). The CDR3 totals 14 residues.

The chain employs TRBV9 and TRBJ2-1; 9 nucleotides agree with TRBD1. The CDR3 totals 14 residues. V lost 2 bases to trimming and J lost 6 bases; unmatched junction nucleotides: 3. Germline CDR1 is SGDLS and CDR2 is YYNGEE. The CDR3: CASSVTGGVNEQFF. In nucleotides, the CDR3 is TGTGCCAGCAGCGTTACAGGGGGCGTCAATGAGCAGTTCTTC.

V is TRBV9 and J is TRBJ2-2; no definite D call. This CDR3 spans 12 amino acids. The germline V gene encodes CDR1 SGDLS and CDR2 YYNGEE. Trimming shortened V by 0 bases and J by 8 bases, and 5 bases separated the two germline ends. The CDR3 sequence is CASSVASGELFF. DNA of the CDR3: TGTGCCAGCAGCGTAGCTTCTGGGGAGCTGTTTTTT.

The V gene is TRBV27, the J gene TRBJ1-1; 9 bases are a match to TRBD1. CDR3 length: 16 residues. Germline assignment: CDR1 MNHEY and CDR2 SMNVEV (reference sequence). J lost 2 bases, V lost 5 bases, and 9 bases had no gene match. The CDR3 nucleotides read TGTGCCAGCAGTCGTCAGGGGGGACAGGGTAACACTGAAGCTTTCTTT. The encoded protein is CASSRQGGQGNTEAFF.

This chain links TRBV11-2 with TRBJ2-5, with TRBD2 as a possible D gene (5 bases). CDR3 length: 14 amino acids. Trimming removed 5 bases at V and 2 bases at J, with 12 bases between. Germline CDR1 reads SGHAT; CDR2 reads FQNNGV. The CDR3 sequence is CASSRIREQETQYF. The CDR3 DNA sequence: TGTGCCAGCAGCCGAATTCGGGAACAAGAGACCCAGTACTTC.

The rearrangement uses TRBV5-1 and TRBJ1-3, with D perhaps TRBD1 (6 bases). CDR1 SGHRS and CDR2 YFSETQ come from the germline V gene. The CDR3 length is 14 residues. The germline V and J ends were trimmed by 5 bases and 0 bases, with 9 bases remaining between them. CDR3 residues: CASSRGSSGNTIYF. As DNA, the CDR3 is TGCGCCAGCAGTAGGGGGAGCTCTGGAAACACCATATATTTT.

This clone came up once. J is TRBJ2-3 and V is TRBV9, with 8 bases aligning to TRBD2. The trim removed 3 bases at V and 3 bases at J, leaving 3 bases unmatched. Germline V CDR1 and CDR2: SGDLS, YYNGEE. The CDR3 has 14 residues. The CDR3 reads CASSAGGETDTQYF. CDR3 DNA sequence: TGTGCCAGCAGCGCCGGGGGGGAAACAGATACGCAGTATTTT.

The chain links TRBV11-3 to TRBJ1-2, with D maybe TRBD1 (6 bases). In germline, CDR1 is SGHNT, CDR2 YENEEA. The V end lost 5 bases, the J end lost 3 bases, and 28 bases lay between the germline ends. This CDR3 contains 19 residues. CDR3 sequence (DNA): TGTGCCAGCAGCCGTACTGGGCCCCCCATCCTAGCAGGGGACTATGGCTACACCTTC. Translating it yields CASSRTGPPILAGDYGYTF. The whole variable domain, remainder taken from reference TRBV11-3 and TRBJ1-2, is EAGVVQSPRYKIIEKKQPVAFWCNPISGHNTLYWYLQNLGQGPELLIRYENEEAVDDSQLPKDRFSAERLKGVDSTLKIQPAELGDSAVYLCASSRTGPPILAGDYGYTFGSGTRLTVV.

The chain couples TRBV29-1 to TRBJ2-1; the D gene is possibly TRBD1 (5 bases). The CDR3 totals 14 residues. CDR1 is SQVTM and CDR2 is ANQGSEA in the germline V gene. Trimming shortened V by 2 bases and J by 10 bases, and 18 bases separated the two germline ends. As DNA, the CDR3 is TGCAGCGTTGAAATCGGCCAGGGAAGGGGAGAGCAGTTCTTC. It is translated as CSVEIGQGRGEQFF.

The chain employs TRBV19 and TRBJ1-2; no definite D call. V lost 1 base and J 3 bases, leaving 12 bases between the germline ends. The germline V gene has CDR1 LNHDA and CDR2 SQIVND (reference sequence). This CDR3 spans 15 amino acids. This CDR3 is CASSIVGRMDYGYTF. The CDR3 bases are TGTGCCAGTAGTATAGTTGGGAGGATGGACTATGGCTACACCTTC.

In DNA, the CDR3 is TGTGCCAGTAATAACCCCGGGACAGGGGGCTATCCCCCGTACTTC. Protein: CASNNPGTGGYPPYF. The chain combines TRBV19 with TRBJ2-7, with TRBD1 matching 12 bases. The CDR3 length is 15 residues. V lost 7 bases and J lost 12; bases outside the gene matches: 16. The germline V gene encodes CDR1 LNHDA and CDR2 SQIVND (reference sequence).

In the case of this clone: Being one base from a much bigger clone, this may be a read error. V is TRBV25-1 and J is TRBJ1-2; 7 bases map to TRBD1. The junction had 9 bases not matched to a gene; V was cut back by 6 bases and J by 8 bases. The CDR3 totals 13 residues. CDR1 is MGHDK, CDR2 SYGVNS, per germline. The DNA of the CDR3 is TGTGCCAGCAGCCAAGGAGGGGGCAGGGGCTACACCTTC. Amino acid sequence: CASSQGGGRGYTF.

The chain uses TRBV28 and TRBJ1-1; possibly TRBD1 for D (5 bases). The CDR3 extends over 12 amino acids. CDR1 is MDHEN and CDR2 is SYDVKM in the germline V gene. Between the trimmed V and J ends, which lost 6 bases and 10 bases, there was a span of 15 bases. In DNA, the CDR3 is TGTGCCAGCAGCCCCTTTGGGGGGGGAGCTTTCTTT. This translates into CASSPFGGGAFF.

The genes are TRBV7-2 and TRBJ1-2; a weak D match, TRBD1 (5 bases). The CDR3 is 14 amino acids. CDR1 is SGHTA and CDR2 is FQGNSA in the germline V gene. Trimming removed 0 bases from V and 4 bases from J, with 9 bases in between. The CDR3 sequence: CASSLARASYGYTF. The DNA for the CDR3 is TGTGCCAGCAGCTTAGCCAGGGCGAGCTATGGCTACACCTTC.

V usage is TRBV7-9 and J usage is TRBJ1-1; 7 bases align to TRBD1. Germline-derived CDR1 and CDR2 are SEHNR and FQNEAQ (reference sequence). The CDR3 sequence is 15 residues long. V dropped 5 bases and J dropped 8; count of bases not matched to a gene: 14. In nucleotides, the CDR3 is TGTGCCAGCAGCACCCGGGACAGCCTAGAACGAGAAGCTTTCTTT. Translated, it gives CASSTRDSLEREAFF.

This chain connects TRBV7-2 to TRBJ2-3; D unclear. Germline V gene sequence: CDR1 SGHTA, CDR2 FQGNSA. The CDR3 is made up of 13 amino acids. Between the trimmed V and J ends, which lost 1 base and 5 bases, there was a span of 7 bases. The CDR3 sequence: CASSLVSRDTQYF. CDR3 DNA: TGTGCCAGCAGCTTAGTTAGCCGAGATACGCAGTATTTT.

This chain joins TRBV7-6 and TRBJ1-4; D possibly corresponds to TRBD1 (5 bases). The germline gives CDR1 SGHVS, CDR2 FNYEAQ. CDR3 length equals 15 residues. V lost 4 bases and J lost 8, with 17 bases in between. The CDR3 coding sequence is TGTGCCAGCAGCTCCTTGGGGGGGTGGGACGAAAAACTGTTTTTT. This codes for CASSSLGGWDEKLFF.

The gene calls are TRBV5-1 and TRBJ1-2; possibly TRBD1 for D (5 bases). Trimming removed 5 bases at V and 4 bases at J, with 21 bases between. This CDR3 is 16 amino acids long. Per the germline V gene, CDR1 is SGHRS and CDR2 is YFSETQ. For the CDR3, the DNA is TGCGCCAGCAGACTCGACTGGATGTTGGGACTCTATGGCTACACCTTC. Translating gives CASRLDWMLGLYGYTF.

The V and J genes are TRBV28 and TRBJ1-1; 8 bases align to TRBD1. The CDR3 has 17 residues. Germline CDR1 and CDR2: MDHEN and SYDVKM. The V and J ends lost 0 bases and 0 bases, in that order; junction bases with no gene match: 6. CDR3 region: CASSLWGDRGLNTEAFF. The DNA of the CDR3 is TGTGCCAGCAGTTTATGGGGAGACAGGGGCCTGAACACTGAAGCTTTCTTT.

The J gene is TRBJ2-7, the V gene TRBV7-8, with D unresolved. The CDR3 sequence is 14 residues long. Germline CDR1 reads SGHVS; CDR2 reads FQNEAQ. With 5 bases removed from V and 5 bases from J, the gap between germline ends came to 16 bases. CDR3 protein: CASSNSRIRHEQYV. CDR3 in DNA: TGTGCCAGCAGCAACTCCAGGATCCGCCACGAGCAGTACGTC.

V and J are TRBV25-1 and TRBJ2-3; D remains unclear. Germline-derived CDR1 and CDR2 are MGHDK and SYGVNS. The CDR3 covers 13 residues. Between the trimmed V and J ends, which lost 5 bases and 1 base, there was a span of 7 bases. CDR3 nucleotide sequence: TGTGCCAGCAGTCAAGGAGGCACAGATACGCAGTATTTT. Translating gives CASSQGGTDTQYF.